This T cell receptor beta chain is drawn from a study of shared clonotypes between healthy human individuals. About the study: Samples came from a couple of female and three male donors aged 18 to 49. Study-wide points: Some naive CD4 clonotypes, about 5%, turned up in common across a few donors. The four-donor shared clonotypes exceeded non-shared clonotypes in generation probability, with non-shared ones scoring lower.

With 5 bases clipped from V and 2 bases from J, the junction kept 6 bases outside the gene matches. CDR3 length equals 15 residues. In germline, CDR1 is SGHAT, CDR2 FQNNGV. Deep-level running was used for the assay. Sequencing was performed with immunoSEQ multiplex PCR; in TCRdb, only in-frame clones are kept and a portion is missing. The sample records a few million clones, 85% to 95% being singletons. A note on this clone: Its antigen remains unknown.

V usage is TRBV11-2 and J usage is TRBJ2-3, with 8 positions matching TRBD2. The clonotype comes from a man aged 18 to 30 in good health. The sequenced sample consisted of naive CD4+ T cells sorted from blood. Subset in this sample: CD45RA+ positively selected. The DNA for the CDR3 is TGTGCCAGCAGCGTTGTTAGCGGGACCACAGATACGCAGTATTTT. Protein sequence: CASSVVSGTTDTQYF.